The clone carrying this T cell receptor (beta chain) was counted between two and nine times. Antigen unknown. TCRdb re-analysed the 5' RACE reads in MiXCR, keeping a single row per CDR3 protein. The data contain 400,000 or so distinct CDR3 sequences, about 21% of them seen just once; the ten biggest clones take up around 12%. This CDR3 has 14 residues. V gave up 3 bases and J gave up 5 bases; unmatched junction bases: 3. Germline V lookup: CDR1 SGDLS, CDR2 YYNGEE. The sample originates from a study of T-cell memory formation after mild COVID-19. Study-level findings and limits: In second-wave clones peaking day 37, SARS-CoV-2 specificity remained unconfirmed. Pre-infection memory harbored some responding clones, suggesting cross-reactive memory joined.

The source is an adult woman who had mild COVID-19 (a few samples of this study predate the infection). Cell type and time point are not known. What was sequenced was PBMCs or a T cell subset sorted from them (not recorded which). The gene calls are TRBV9 and TRBJ2-2, with 8 bases aligning to TRBD1. CDR3 sequence: CASSGDRGTGELFF. The DNA of the CDR3 is TGTGCCAGCAGCGGAGACAGGGGTACCGGGGAGCTGTTTTTT.